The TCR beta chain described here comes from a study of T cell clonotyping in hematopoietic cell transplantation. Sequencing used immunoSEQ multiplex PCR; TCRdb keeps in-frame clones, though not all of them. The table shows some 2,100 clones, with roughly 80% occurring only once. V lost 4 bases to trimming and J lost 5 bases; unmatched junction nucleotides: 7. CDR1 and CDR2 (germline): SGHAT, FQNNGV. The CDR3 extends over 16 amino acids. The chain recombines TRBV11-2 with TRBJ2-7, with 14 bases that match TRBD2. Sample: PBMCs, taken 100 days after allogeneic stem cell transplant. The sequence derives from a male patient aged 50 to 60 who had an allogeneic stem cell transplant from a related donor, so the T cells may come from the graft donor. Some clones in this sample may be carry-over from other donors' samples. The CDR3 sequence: CASSSPTSGRVDEQYF. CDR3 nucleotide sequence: TGTGCCAGCAGCTCGCCGACTAGCGGGAGGGTCGACGAGCAGTACTTC. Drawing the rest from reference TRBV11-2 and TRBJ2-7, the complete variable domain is EAGVAQSPRYKIIEKRQSVAFWCNPISGHATLYWYQQILGQGPKLLIQFQNNGVVDDSQLPKDRFSAERLKGVDSTLKIQPAKLEDSAVYLCASSSPTSGRVDEQYFGPGTRLTVT.